Listed here are 5 T cell receptor beta chains from one sample, sequenced in a study of CD8 T cells in Susac syndrome. The authors reverse transcribed roughly 0.5 to 1 ug RNA with random hexamers. TCRdb processed the immunoSEQ multiplex PCR reads anew with MiXCR; each CDR3 protein has one entry. The table has 80,000 or so distinct CDR3 sequences, under 95% seen once; the top ten hold 0.5% to 0.65%. Sequencing input: CD4+ T cells from PBMCs. The receptors come from a human donor with Susac syndrome.

The chain joins TRBV2 to TRBJ2-1; no clear D. V was pared by 5 bases and J by 5 bases, with 10 bases between. The CDR3 is made up of 13 amino acids. CDR1 and CDR2 (germline): SNHLY, FYNNEI. CDR3 sequence: CASSSGPHNEQFF. The CDR3 region has the DNA TGTGCCAGCAGTTCCGGGCCCCACAATGAGCAGTTCTTC.

To note about this clonotype: A junction boundary mismatches the germline segment, possibly from a read error. The J gene is TRBJ2-1, the V gene TRBV27; 8 nucleotides align to TRBD1. Germline CDR1 and CDR2: MNHEY and SMNVEV (reference sequence). CDR3 size: 16 residues. The CDR3 protein is CASSLAPGGLYSEQFF. The CDR3, as DNA: TGTGCCAGCAGTTTAGCCCCAGGGGGCCTTTACAGTGAGCAGTTCTTC.

This chain connects TRBV19 to TRBJ1-5, with D hard to call. The germline V gene encodes CDR1 LNHDA and CDR2 SQIVND (reference sequence). The CDR3 spans 15 residues. Between the trimmed V and J ends, which lost 7 bases and 0 bases, there was a span of 13 bases. The CDR3, as DNA: TGTGCCAGTAAGACGGTTGATTATAGCAATCAGCCCCAGCATTTT. It encodes CASKTVDYSNQPQHF.

The V call is TRBV19, the J call TRBJ1-3; D is unresolved. V lost 2 bases and J 0 bases, leaving 11 bases between the germline ends. Germline CDR1 reads LNHDA; CDR2 reads SQIVND (reference sequence). This CDR3 contains 16 residues. CDR3 in DNA: TGTGCCAGTAGTATACCGGCTGGGATCTCTGGAAACACCATATATTTT. Its translation: CASSIPAGISGNTIYF.

V and J are TRBV29-1 and TRBJ2-2; D remains ambiguous. In germline, CDR1 is SQVTM, CDR2 ANQGSEA. The V and J ends lost 5 bases and 5 bases respectively, with 15 bases between them. The CDR3 has 14 residues. In nucleotides, the CDR3 is TGCAGCGTTTCCGGGTTGGGTTATACCGGGGAGCTGTTTTTT. This codes for CSVSGLGYTGELFF.